What follows describes a single TCR beta chain. Its antigen is not identified. The data stem from a study of T cell responses to AZD1222 COVID-19 vaccine. Turning to the study itself: Combined were second doses at about 4 or about 12 weeks. Study results and limitations: CD4 TCRs covered the whole spike, strongest at regions 160-218 and 743-854. The sample set comprised mostly white British donors with more females, and clonal diversity was possibly underestimated.

From germline, CDR1 is SGHTA and CDR2 FQGTGA. The CDR3 sequence is 15 residues long. Trimming stripped 5 bases from V and 0 bases from J, with 13 bases between. Sequenced by immunoSEQ multiplex PCR; TCRdb stores in-frame clones only, minus some. The table records about 110,000 clones, 86% of them present only once. The chain combines TRBV7-3 with TRBJ1-1; a weak D match, TRBD1 (5 bases). The TCR comes from an adult in good health. The sequencing here drew on peripheral blood, taken on day 0 of AZD1222 vaccination. CDR3 DNA: TGTGCCAGCAGCCCCCCGGGGACGGTGAACACTGAAGCTTTCTTT. This translates into CASSPPGTVNTEAFF.